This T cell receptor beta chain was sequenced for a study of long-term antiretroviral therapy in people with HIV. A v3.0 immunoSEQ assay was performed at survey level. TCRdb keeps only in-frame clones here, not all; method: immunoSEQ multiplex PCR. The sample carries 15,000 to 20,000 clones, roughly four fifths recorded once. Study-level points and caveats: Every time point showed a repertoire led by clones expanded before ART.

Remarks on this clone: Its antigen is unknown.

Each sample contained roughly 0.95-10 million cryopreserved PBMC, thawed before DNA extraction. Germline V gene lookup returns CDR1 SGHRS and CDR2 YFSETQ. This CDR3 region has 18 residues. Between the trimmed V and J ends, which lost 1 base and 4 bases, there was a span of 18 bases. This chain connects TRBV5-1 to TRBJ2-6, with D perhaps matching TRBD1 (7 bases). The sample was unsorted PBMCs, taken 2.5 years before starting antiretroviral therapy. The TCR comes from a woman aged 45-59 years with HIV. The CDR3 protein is CASSLWGQGGAGANVLTF. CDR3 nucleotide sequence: TGCGCCAGCAGCTTGTGGGGGCAGGGGGGTGCCGGGGCCAACGTCCTGACTTTC.